This TCR beta chain originates from a study of cytomegalovirus exposure and HLA in healthy donors. Vbeta (60) and Jbeta (13) primers were used in the PCR. TCRdb keeps only in-frame clones here, not all; method: immunoSEQ multiplex PCR. The table shows fewer than 200,000 clones, with 65% to 80% occurring only once. This clone has a handful of counts. The CDR3 is 12 amino acids. The ends were cut back, 4 bases at V and 6 bases at J, with 10 bases in the middle. Germline V gene sequence: CDR1 WNHNN, CDR2 SYGVQD (reference sequence). The TCR originated in a female donor in good health and CMV-seronegative. Sequences were obtained from PBMCs. This chain joins TRBV10-1 and TRBJ2-7; TRBD2 is a possible D gene (5 bases). The chain's CDR3 is CASSGTRGEQYF. CDR3 sequence (DNA): TGCGCCAGCAGTGGTACTAGAGGCGAGCAGTACTTC.